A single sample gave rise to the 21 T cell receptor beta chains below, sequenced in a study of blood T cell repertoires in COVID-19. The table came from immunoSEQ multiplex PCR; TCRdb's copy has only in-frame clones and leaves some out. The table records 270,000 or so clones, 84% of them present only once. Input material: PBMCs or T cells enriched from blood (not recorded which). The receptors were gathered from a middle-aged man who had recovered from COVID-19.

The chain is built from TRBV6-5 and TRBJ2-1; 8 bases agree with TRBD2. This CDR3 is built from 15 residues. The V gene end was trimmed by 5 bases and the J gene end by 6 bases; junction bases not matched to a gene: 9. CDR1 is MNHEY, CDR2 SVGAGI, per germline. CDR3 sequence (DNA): TGTGCCAGCAGTCCAGGAGCGGGAGTCGTCAATGAGCAGTTCTTC. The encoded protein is CASSPGAGVVNEQFF.

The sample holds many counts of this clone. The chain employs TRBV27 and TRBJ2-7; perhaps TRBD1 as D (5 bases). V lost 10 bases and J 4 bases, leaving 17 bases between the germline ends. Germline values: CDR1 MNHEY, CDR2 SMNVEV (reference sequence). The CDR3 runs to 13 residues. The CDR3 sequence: CATTPGSGYEQYF. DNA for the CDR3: TGTGCCACCACCCCAGGTTCAGGGTACGAGCAGTACTTC.

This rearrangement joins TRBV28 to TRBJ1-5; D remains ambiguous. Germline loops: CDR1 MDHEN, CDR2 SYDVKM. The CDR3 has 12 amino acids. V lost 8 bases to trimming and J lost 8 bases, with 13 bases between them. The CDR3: CASGPPREPQHF. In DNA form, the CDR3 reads TGTGCCAGCGGGCCACCGAGGGAGCCCCAGCATTTT.

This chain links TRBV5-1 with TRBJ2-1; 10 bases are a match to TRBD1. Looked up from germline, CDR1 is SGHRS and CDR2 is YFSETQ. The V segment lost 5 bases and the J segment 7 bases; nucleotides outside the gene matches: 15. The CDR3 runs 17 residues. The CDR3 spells CASRARRGQGIENEQFF. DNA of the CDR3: TGCGCCAGCAGAGCCCGTCGGGGACAGGGGATCGAGAATGAGCAGTTCTTC.

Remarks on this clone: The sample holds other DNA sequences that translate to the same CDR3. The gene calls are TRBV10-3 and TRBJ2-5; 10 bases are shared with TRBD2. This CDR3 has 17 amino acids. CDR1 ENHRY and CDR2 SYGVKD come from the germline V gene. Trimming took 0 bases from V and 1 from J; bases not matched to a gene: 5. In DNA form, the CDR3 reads TGTGCCATCAGTGAGTCTCGAACTAGCGGGACCCAAGAGACCCAGTACTTC. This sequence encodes CAISESRTSGTQETQYF.

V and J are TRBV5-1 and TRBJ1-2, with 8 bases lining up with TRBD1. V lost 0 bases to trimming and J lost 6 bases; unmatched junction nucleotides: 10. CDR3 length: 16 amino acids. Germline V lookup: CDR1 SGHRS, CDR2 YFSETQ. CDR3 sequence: CASSLGIDRGLDGYTF. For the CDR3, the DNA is TGCGCCAGCAGCTTGGGGATAGACAGGGGCCTTGATGGCTACACCTTC.

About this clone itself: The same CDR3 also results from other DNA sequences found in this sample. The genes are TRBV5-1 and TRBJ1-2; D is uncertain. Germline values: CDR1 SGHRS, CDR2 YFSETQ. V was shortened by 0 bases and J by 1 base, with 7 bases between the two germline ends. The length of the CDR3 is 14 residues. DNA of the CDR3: TGCGCCAGCAGCTTGGCCGGAGTTAACTATGGCTACACCTTC. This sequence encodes CASSLAGVNYGYTF.

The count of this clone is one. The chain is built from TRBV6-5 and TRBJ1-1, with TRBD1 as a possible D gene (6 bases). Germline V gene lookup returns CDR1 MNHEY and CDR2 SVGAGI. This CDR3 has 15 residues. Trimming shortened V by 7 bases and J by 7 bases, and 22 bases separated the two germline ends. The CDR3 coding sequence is TGTGCCAGCATCCTTTTGTTAACCTTGGACAGTGAAGCTTTCTTT. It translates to CASILLLTLDSEAFF.

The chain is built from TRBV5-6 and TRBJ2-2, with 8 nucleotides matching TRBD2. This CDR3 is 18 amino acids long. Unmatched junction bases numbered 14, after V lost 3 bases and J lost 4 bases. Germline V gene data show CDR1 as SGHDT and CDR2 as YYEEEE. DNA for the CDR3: TGTGCCAGCAGCTACCCAAAGGTCGGGAGGGGGTCCACCGGGGAGCTGTTTTTT. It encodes CASSYPKVGRGSTGELFF.

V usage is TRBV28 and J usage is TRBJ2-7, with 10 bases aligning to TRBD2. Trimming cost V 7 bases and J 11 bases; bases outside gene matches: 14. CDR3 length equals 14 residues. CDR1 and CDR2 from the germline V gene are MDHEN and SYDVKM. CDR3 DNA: TGTGCCAGCAAGGGAGCGGGAGGGCCCAGGCGGGAGTACTTC. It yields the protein CASKGAGGPRREYF.

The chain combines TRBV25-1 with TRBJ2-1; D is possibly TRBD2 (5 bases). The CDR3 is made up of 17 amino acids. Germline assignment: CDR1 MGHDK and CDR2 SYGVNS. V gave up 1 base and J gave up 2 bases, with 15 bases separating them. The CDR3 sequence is CASSEFTSDSAYNEQFF. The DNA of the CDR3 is TGTGCCAGCAGTGAATTCACATCGGACTCCGCCTACAATGAGCAGTTCTTC.

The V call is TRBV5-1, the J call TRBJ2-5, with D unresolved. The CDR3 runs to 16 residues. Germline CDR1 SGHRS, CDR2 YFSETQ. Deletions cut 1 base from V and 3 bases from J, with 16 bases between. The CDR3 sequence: CASSLRGPLLEETQYF. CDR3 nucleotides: TGCGCCAGCAGCTTGCGCGGTCCTCTGCTCGAAGAGACCCAGTACTTC.

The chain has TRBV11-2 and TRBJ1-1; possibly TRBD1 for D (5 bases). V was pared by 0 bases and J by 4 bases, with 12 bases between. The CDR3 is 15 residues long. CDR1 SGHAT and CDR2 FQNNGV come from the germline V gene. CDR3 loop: CASSLERGRGTEAFF. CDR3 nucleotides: TGTGCCAGCAGCTTAGAGCGGGGCCGAGGCACTGAAGCTTTCTTT.

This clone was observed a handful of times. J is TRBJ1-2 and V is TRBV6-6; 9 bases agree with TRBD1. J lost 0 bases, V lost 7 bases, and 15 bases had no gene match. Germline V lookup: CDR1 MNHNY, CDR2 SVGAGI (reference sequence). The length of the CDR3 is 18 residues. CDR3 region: CASTRSQGAASANYGYTF. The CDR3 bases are TGTGCCAGCACCCGATCACAGGGGGCCGCCTCAGCTAACTATGGCTACACCTTC.

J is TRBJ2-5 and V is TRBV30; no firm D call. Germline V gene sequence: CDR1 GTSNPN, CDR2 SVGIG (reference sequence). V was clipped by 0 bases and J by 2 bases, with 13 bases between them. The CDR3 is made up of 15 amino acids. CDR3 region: CAWSVSGPTQETQYF. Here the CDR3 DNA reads TGTGCCTGGAGTGTATCTGGGCCAACTCAAGAGACCCAGTACTTC.

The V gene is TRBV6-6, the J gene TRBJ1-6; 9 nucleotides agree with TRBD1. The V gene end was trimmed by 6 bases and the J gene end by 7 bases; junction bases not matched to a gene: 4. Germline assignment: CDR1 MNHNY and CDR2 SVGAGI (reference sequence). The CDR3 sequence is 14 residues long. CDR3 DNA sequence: TGTGCCAGCAGCTCCGGGACAGGGAATTCACCCCTCCACTTT. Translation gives CASSSGTGNSPLHF.

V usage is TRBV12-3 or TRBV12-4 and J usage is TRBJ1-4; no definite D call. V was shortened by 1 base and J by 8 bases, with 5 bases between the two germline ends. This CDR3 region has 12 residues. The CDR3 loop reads CASSLEREKLFF. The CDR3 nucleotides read TGTGCCAGCAGTTTAGAGAGGGAAAAACTGTTTTTT.

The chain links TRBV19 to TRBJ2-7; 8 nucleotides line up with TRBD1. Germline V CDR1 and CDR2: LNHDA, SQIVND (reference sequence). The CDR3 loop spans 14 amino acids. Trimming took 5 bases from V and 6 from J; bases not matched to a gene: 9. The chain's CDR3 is CASSWRTGLGEQYF. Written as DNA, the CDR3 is TGTGCCAGTAGTTGGAGGACAGGGTTGGGCGAGCAGTACTTC.

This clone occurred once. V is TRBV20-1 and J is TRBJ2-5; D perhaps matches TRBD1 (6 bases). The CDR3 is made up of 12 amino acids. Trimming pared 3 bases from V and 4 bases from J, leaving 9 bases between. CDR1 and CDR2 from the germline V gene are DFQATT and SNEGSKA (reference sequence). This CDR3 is CSASSGVETQYF. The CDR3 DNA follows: TGCAGTGCTAGTTCAGGGGTAGAGACCCAGTACTTC.

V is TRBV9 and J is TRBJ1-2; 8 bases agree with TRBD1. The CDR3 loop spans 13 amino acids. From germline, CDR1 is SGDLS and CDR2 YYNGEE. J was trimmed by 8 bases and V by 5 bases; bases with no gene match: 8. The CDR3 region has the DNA TGTGCCAGCAGAGGGCAGGGGGCGAGAGGCTACACCTTC. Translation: CASRGQGARGYTF.

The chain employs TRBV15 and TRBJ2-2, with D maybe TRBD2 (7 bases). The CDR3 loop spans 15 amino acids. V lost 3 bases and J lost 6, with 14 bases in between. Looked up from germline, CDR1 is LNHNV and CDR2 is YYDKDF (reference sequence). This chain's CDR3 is CATSRGGGAAGELFF. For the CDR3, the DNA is TGTGCCACCAGCAGGGGAGGGGGGGCAGCCGGGGAGCTGTTTTTT.